Listed below are T cell receptor beta chains from one sample, sequenced in a study of T cells in Graves' hyperthyroidism and ophthalmopathy. TCRdb reprocessed the multiplex PCR reads with MiXCR, giving one entry per CDR3 protein. The sample consists of more than 500,000 distinct CDR3 sequences, about 14% of them appearing once. Material for sequencing was blood. The receptors were gathered from a woman aged 40 to 50 with Graves' hyperthyroidism. The CDR3 runs from the conserved cysteine through the conserved F or W. The D gene is left open where the match is weak. Clone size appears in some rows only: once, few, many, or a class for an expanded clone.

TRBJ2-7,many,TRBD1,17,TRBV11-1,CASSSSGQVTFAYEQYF,TGTGCCAGCAGCTCGTCTGGACAGGTCACTTTCGCCTACGAGCAGTACTTC
TRBJ1-5,-,-,15,TRBV5-1,CASSWDGGSNQPQHF,TGCGCCAGCAGCTGGGACGGGGGGAGCAATCAGCCCCAGCATTTT
TRBJ2-7,-,TRBD2,15,TRBV4-1,CASSQGAGGPYEQYF,TGCGCCAGCAGCCAAGGAGCGGGAGGCCCCTACGAGCAGTACTTC
TRBJ2-7,-,-,14,TRBV6-1,CASSEDSETYEQYF,TGTGCCAGCAGTGAAGATAGCGAGACCTACGAGCAGTACTTC
TRBJ1-5,few,-,14,TRBV20-1,CSARKEGGHQPQHF,TGCAGTGCTAGGAAAGAAGGGGGGCATCAGCCCCAGCATTTT
TRBJ1-1,many,TRBD1,13,TRBV27,CASHKNRGTEAFF,TGTGCCAGCCATAAAAACAGGGGTACTGAAGCTTTCTTT
TRBJ2-2,many,-,16,TRBV18,CASSPRRTVNTGELFF,TGTGCCAGCTCACCCAGGCGCACAGTGAACACCGGGGAGCTGTTTTTT
TRBJ1-5,few,-,15,TRBV6-4,CASSEDEGMDLRGDF,TGTGCCAGCAGTGAAGACGAGGGAATGGATCTGAGAGGGGATTTT
TRBJ2-1,few,-,18,TRBV4-1,CASSHPPLGTSSYNEQFF,TGCGCCAGCAGCCACCCCCCCCTCGGGACAAGCTCCTACAATGAGCAGTTCTTC
TRBJ2-5,many,-,15,TRBV13,CASSLGQLYQETQYF,TGTGCCAGCAGCTTAGGCCAGCTCTACCAAGAGACCCAGTACTTC
TRBJ2-1,many,TRBD2,15,TRBV11-2,CASSLDGRWVNEQFF,TGTGCCAGCAGCTTAGACGGGAGGTGGGTTAATGAGCAGTTCTTC
TRBJ1-1,many,TRBD1,18,TRBV28,CASSYRGYRGRENTEAFF,TGTGCCAGCAGTTATAGGGGATACAGGGGACGGGAGAACACTGAAGCTTTCTTT
TRBJ1-6,-,-,12,TRBV13,CASSSPQPPLHF,TGTGCCAGCAGCTCCCCCCAGCCACCCCTCCACTTT
TRBJ2-5,few,TRBD1,12,TRBV5-4,CASSSQDRAQYF,TGTGCCAGCAGCTCGCAAGACAGGGCCCAGTACTTC
TRBJ2-3,many,-,15,TRBV3-1,CASSLVAATTDTQYF,TGTGCCAGCAGCCTAGTAGCCGCGACCACAGATACGCAGTATTTT
TRBJ1-5,-,-,15,TRBV3-1,CASSQDQGQNQPQHF,TGTGCCAGCAGCCAAGATCAAGGACAGAATCAGCCCCAGCATTTT
TRBJ2-3,few,-,14,TRBV6-1,CATRGETSTDTQYF,TGTGCCACCAGGGGGGAGACAAGCACAGATACGCAGTATTTT
TRBJ2-1,few,TRBD1,14,TRBV20-1,CSAPWSGQLHEQFF,TGCAGTGCTCCGTGGTCGGGACAGTTACATGAGCAGTTCTTC
TRBJ2-7,few,-,14,TRBV20-1,CSVPPQGLPYEQYF,TGCAGTGTCCCACCACAGGGACTACCCTACGAGCAGTACTTC
TRBJ2-1,many,TRBD2,14,TRBV28,CASTGTSVRNEQFF,TGTGCCAGTACCGGGACTAGCGTGCGCAATGAGCAGTTCTTC
TRBJ2-4,-,-,16,TRBV12-3/TRBV12-4,CASSPGGVYPNSIQYF,TGTGCCAGCAGCCCCGGGGGCGTTTACCCAAACAGCATTCAGTACTTC
TRBJ2-2,many,-,18,TRBV11-2,CASSWRQSRISNTGELFF,TGTGCCAGCAGCTGGAGACAGAGCAGAATTTCGAACACCGGGGAGCTGTTTTTT
TRBJ2-5,many,TRBD1,16,TRBV28,CASSPYRGSGAETQYF,TGTGCCAGCAGCCCATACAGGGGGTCAGGCGCAGAGACCCAGTACTTC
TRBJ2-7,many,-,14,TRBV2,CASSVLGSTYEQYF,TGTGCCAGCAGTGTACTGGGATCAACCTACGAGCAGTACTTC